This entry lists 18 T cell receptor beta chains sequenced from one sample in a study of T cell repertoires in cytomegalovirus infection. TCRdb ran MiXCR on the reads and lists one entry per CDR3 protein. The data hold 100,000 to 150,000 distinct CDR3 sequences, with approximately 9.2% observed a single time. The source material was PBMCs. Receptors originate from a human donor in good health (CMV status not recorded). Some clones in this sample may be carry-over from other donors' samples.

This clonotype occurred many times. The chain has TRBV28 and TRBJ2-7, with D possibly TRBD2 on 6 matching bases. Germline lookup yields CDR1 MDHEN and CDR2 SYDVKM. The V and J ends lost 4 bases and 2 bases respectively, with 18 bases between them. The CDR3 consists of 16 residues. CDR3 DNA: TGTGCCAGCAGTTCAGCCGGGACTCAAAAACCCTACGAGCAGTACTTC. This encodes CASSSAGTQKPYEQYF.

The table lists this clonotype with a few counts. The V call is TRBV24-1, the J call TRBJ2-7; D is perhaps TRBD2 (5 bases). The CDR3 is 14 amino acids. V was cut by 3 bases and J by 2 bases, with 10 bases left in between. The germline gives CDR1 KGHDR, CDR2 SFDVKD. As DNA, the CDR3 is TGTGCCACCAGTGATGCGGGCCTACCCTACGAGCAGTACTTC. Encoded protein: CATSDAGLPYEQYF.

The table lists this clonotype with many counts. The chain uses TRBV11-2 and TRBJ1-1; a weak D match, TRBD1 (6 bases). The CDR3 totals 14 residues. In germline, CDR1 is SGHAT, CDR2 FQNNGV. V gave up 6 bases and J gave up 2 bases, with 13 bases separating them. The CDR3 reads CASSPKGGNTEAFF. CDR3 sequence (DNA): TGTGCCAGCAGTCCTAAGGGGGGAAACACTGAAGCTTTCTTT.

In the case of this clonotype: This may be a read error, as it is one base from a much larger clone. The DNA of the CDR3 is TGTGCCATCAGGATTACCGGACAGGGGGCGTACGAGCAGTACTTC. This gives the protein CAIRITGQGAYEQYF. The chain couples TRBV28 to TRBJ2-7; TRBD1 matches 11 bases. Trimming removed 10 bases from V and 4 bases from J; junction bases left unmatched: 12. The CDR3 extends over 15 amino acids. Germline CDR1 is MDHEN and CDR2 is SYDVKM.

This clonotype appeared many times. The rearrangement joins TRBV3-1 to TRBJ1-3; D call uncertain. The CDR3 runs to 13 residues. CDR1 and CDR2 (germline): LGHDT, YNNKEL (reference sequence). Trimming removed 4 bases at V and 0 bases at J, with 4 bases between. This CDR3 reads CASSLYSGNTIYF. CDR3 coding DNA: TGTGCCAGCAGCCTTTACTCTGGAAACACCATATATTTT.

This clonotype was observed many times. The J gene is TRBJ2-5, the V gene TRBV28; 7 bases line up with TRBD1. Per germline, CDR1 MDHEN and CDR2 SYDVKM. The length of the CDR3 is 13 residues. The trim removed 5 bases at V and 5 bases at J, leaving 5 bases unmatched. CDR3 sequence: CASSQTGAETQYF. Here the CDR3 DNA reads TGTGCCAGCAGTCAAACAGGGGCGGAGACCCAGTACTTC.

The sample holds many counts of this clonotype. The rearrangement uses TRBV7-2 and TRBJ2-1; D is unclear. There are 11 residues in the CDR3. CDR1 and CDR2 (germline): SGHTA, FQGNSA. The ends were cut back, 5 bases at V and 9 bases at J, with 8 bases in the middle. The DNA for the CDR3 is TGTGCCAGCAGCCCAGGAATTGAGCAGTTCTTC. Protein: CASSPGIEQFF.

This clonotype was counted many times. This chain uses TRBV28 with TRBJ2-7; 8 positions agree with TRBD1. The CDR3 is made up of 16 amino acids. Germline values: CDR1 MDHEN, CDR2 SYDVKM. Trimming at V came to 3 bases and at J to 6 bases, leaving 13 bases not matched to a gene. This CDR3 reads CASSFLGQGALREQYF. The DNA for the CDR3 is TGTGCCAGCAGTTTCCTCGGGCAGGGGGCCCTACGCGAGCAGTACTTC.

This clonotype was seen ten or more times. The CDR3: CASSRGGGGGPETQYF. Written as DNA, the CDR3 is TGCGCCAGCAGCCGAGGAGGAGGGGGGGGTCCAGAGACCCAGTACTTC. The V call is TRBV4-3, the J call TRBJ2-5, with a tentative D call TRBD2 (7 bases). With 4 bases removed from V and 4 bases from J, the gap between germline ends came to 19 bases. Per the germline V gene, CDR1 is LGHNA and CDR2 is YSLEER. CDR3 length: 16 residues.

This clonotype has a count of ten or more. The chain joins TRBV2 to TRBJ2-2, with D hard to call. This CDR3 region has 13 residues. The V gene's germline CDR1 is SNHLY and CDR2 FYNNEI. The V end was cut by 7 bases, the J end by 1 base, with 7 bases between. CDR3 protein: CASIYGNTGELFF. CDR3 bases: TGTGCCAGCATTTACGGGAACACCGGGGAGCTGTTTTTT.

This clonotype was seen at least ten times. The chain combines TRBV7-8 with TRBJ1-1, with a possible D match to TRBD1 (6 bases). The CDR3 sequence is 15 residues long. Trimming cost V 1 base and J 4 bases, with 13 bases left between them. The germline CDR1 and CDR2 sequences are SGHVS and FQNEAQ. The CDR3 loop is CASSLVGGDGTEAFF. The CDR3 DNA is TGTGCCAGCAGCTTAGTAGGGGGGGATGGCACTGAAGCTTTCTTT.

This clonotype was seen ten or more times. The V call is TRBV7-9, the J call TRBJ2-3; 12 positions agree with TRBD1. Germline lookup yields CDR1 SEHNR and CDR2 FQNEAQ (reference sequence). V gave up 4 bases and J gave up 1 base; unmatched junction bases: 3. This CDR3 spans 16 amino acids. The CDR3 loop is CASSSRDRGRTDTQYF. In DNA, the CDR3 is TGTGCCAGCAGCTCCCGGGACAGGGGGCGCACAGATACGCAGTATTTT. Complete variable domain (other parts from reference TRBV7-9 and TRBJ2-3): DTGVSQNPRHKITKRGQNVTFRCDPISEHNRLYWYRQTLGQGPEFLTYFQNEAQLEKSRLLSDRFSAERPKGSFSTLEIQRTEQGDSAMYLCASSSRDRGRTDTQYFGPGTRLTVL.

Only a few counts were recorded for this clonotype. The gene calls are TRBV7-9 and TRBJ1-2; D is uncertain. The CDR3 spans 13 residues. V dropped 5 bases and J dropped 2 bases, with 9 bases sitting between them. Germline lookup yields CDR1 SEHNR and CDR2 FQNEAQ (reference sequence). The CDR3 sequence is CASSPVLNYGYTF. CDR3 DNA sequence: TGTGCCAGCAGCCCCGTGTTAAACTATGGCTACACCTTC.

The gene calls are TRBV20-1 and TRBJ2-2; 9 bases map to TRBD2. This CDR3 has 15 residues. J was trimmed by 2 bases and V by 1 base; bases with no gene match: 2. Germline V gives CDR1 DFQATT, CDR2 SNEGSKA (reference sequence). The CDR3 DNA sequence: TGCAGTGCTAGAGCGGGACTAGCCAACACCGGGGAGCTGTTTTTT. Its translation: CSARAGLANTGELFF.

This clonotype was counted at least ten times. The chain has TRBV20-1 and TRBJ2-7, with D possibly TRBD1 on 7 matching bases. The CDR3 contains 16 residues. V lost 0 bases, J lost 4 bases, and 19 bases lay in between. Germline CDR1 and CDR2: DFQATT and SNEGSKA (reference sequence). The CDR3 DNA follows: TGCAGTGCTAGAGAGGGGGGACAGTCGAAGGCGTACGAGCAGTACTTC. Translating it yields CSAREGGQSKAYEQYF.

In this sample, this clonotype turned up many times. The chain has TRBV7-8 and TRBJ1-6, with a possible D match to TRBD1 (6 bases). Germline V lookup: CDR1 SGHVS, CDR2 FQNEAQ. The length of the CDR3 is 17 residues. The V and J ends lost 4 bases and 4 bases respectively, with 17 bases between them. The CDR3 loop is CASSSGGGGSYNSPLHF. CDR3 nucleotides: TGTGCCAGCAGCTCCGGCGGAGGGGGGTCATATAATTCACCCCTCCACTTT. The variable domain in full, with the rest retrieved from reference TRBV7-8 and TRBJ1-6, is GAGVSQSPRYKVAKRGQDVALRCDPISGHVSLFWYQQALGQGPEFLTYFQNEAQLDKSGLPSDRFFAERPEGSVSTLKIQRTQQEDSAVYLCASSSGGGGSYNSPLHFGNGTRLTVT.

Ten or more counts support this clonotype. This rearrangement joins TRBV28 to TRBJ1-6; D call uncertain. This CDR3 region has 14 residues. Trimming removed 5 bases at V and 11 bases at J, with 16 bases between. Germline V gives CDR1 MDHEN, CDR2 SYDVKM. The CDR3 here is CASSPRMGLAPLHF. CDR3 nucleotides: TGTGCCAGCAGTCCCCGGATGGGATTAGCACCCCTCCACTTT.

The table lists this clonotype with many counts. The gene calls are TRBV25-1 and TRBJ2-3, with 12 bases fitting TRBD2. Trimming cost V 8 bases and J 4 bases; bases outside gene matches: 1. Germline CDR1 reads MGHDK; CDR2 reads SYGVNS. This CDR3 has 13 amino acids. The CDR3: CASGLAGPDTQYF. The DNA of the CDR3 is TGTGCCAGCGGACTAGCGGGGCCAGATACGCAGTATTTT.